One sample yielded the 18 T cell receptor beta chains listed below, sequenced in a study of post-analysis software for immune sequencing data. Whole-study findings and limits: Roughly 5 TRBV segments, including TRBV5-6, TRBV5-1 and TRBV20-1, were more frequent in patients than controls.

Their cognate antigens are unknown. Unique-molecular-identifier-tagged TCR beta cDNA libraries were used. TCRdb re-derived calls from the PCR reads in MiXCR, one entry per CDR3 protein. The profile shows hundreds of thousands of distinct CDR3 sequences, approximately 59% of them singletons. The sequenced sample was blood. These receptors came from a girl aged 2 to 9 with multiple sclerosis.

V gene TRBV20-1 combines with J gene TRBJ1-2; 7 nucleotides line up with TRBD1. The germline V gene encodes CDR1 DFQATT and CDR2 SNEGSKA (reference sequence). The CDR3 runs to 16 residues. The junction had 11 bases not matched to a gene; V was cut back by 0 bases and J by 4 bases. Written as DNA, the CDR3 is TGCAGTGCTAGAGATCCCATGACCGGGACAGTCTATGGCTACACCTTC. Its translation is CSARDPMTGTVYGYTF.

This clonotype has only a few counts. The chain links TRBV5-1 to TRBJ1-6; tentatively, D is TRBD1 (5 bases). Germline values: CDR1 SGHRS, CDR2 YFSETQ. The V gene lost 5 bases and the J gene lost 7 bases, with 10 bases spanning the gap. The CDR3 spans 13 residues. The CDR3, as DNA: TGCGCCAGCAGTTCTAGGGACAATTCACCCCTCCACTTT. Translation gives CASSSRDNSPLHF.

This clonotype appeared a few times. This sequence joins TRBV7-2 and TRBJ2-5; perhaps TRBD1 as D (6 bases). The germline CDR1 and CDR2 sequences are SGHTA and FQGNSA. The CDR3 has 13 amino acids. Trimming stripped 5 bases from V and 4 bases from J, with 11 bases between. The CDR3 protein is CASSPGAGETQYF. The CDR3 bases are TGTGCCAGCAGCCCAGGGGCCGGAGAGACCCAGTACTTC.

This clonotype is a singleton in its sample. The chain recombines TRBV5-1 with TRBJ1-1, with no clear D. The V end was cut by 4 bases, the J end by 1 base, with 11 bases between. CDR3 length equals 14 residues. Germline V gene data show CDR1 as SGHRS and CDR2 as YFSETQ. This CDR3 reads CASSQFRENTEAFF. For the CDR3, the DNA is TGCGCCAGCAGCCAGTTCCGGGAGAACACTGAAGCTTTCTTT.

This chain's CDR3 is CSVASGGVETQYF. As DNA, the CDR3 is TGCAGCGTTGCTAGCGGGGGAGTGGAGACCCAGTACTTC. This sequence joins TRBV29-1 and TRBJ2-5; 10 bases match TRBD2. J was trimmed by 5 bases and V by 4 bases; bases with no gene match: 4. The CDR3 is 13 amino acids. Germline CDR1 is SQVTM and CDR2 is ANQGSEA. The variable domain in full, with the rest retrieved from reference TRBV29-1 and TRBJ2-5, is SAVISQKPSRDICQRGTSLTIQCQVDSQVTMMFWYRQQPGQSLTLIATANQGSEATYESGFVIDKFPISRPNLTFSTLTVSNMSPEDSSIYLCSVASGGVETQYFGPGTRLLVL.

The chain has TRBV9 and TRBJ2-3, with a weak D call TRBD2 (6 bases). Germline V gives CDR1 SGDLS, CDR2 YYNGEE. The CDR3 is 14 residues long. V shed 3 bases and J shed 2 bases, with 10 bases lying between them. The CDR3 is CASSAGDYTDTQYF. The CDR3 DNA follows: TGTGCCAGCAGCGCGGGGGATTACACAGATACGCAGTATTTT.

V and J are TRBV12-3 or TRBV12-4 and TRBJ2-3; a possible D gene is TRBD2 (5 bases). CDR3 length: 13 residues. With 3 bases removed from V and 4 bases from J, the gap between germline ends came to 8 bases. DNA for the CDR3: TGTGCCAGCAGTTTCGCGGGCGCAGATACGCAGTATTTT. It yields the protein CASSFAGADTQYF.

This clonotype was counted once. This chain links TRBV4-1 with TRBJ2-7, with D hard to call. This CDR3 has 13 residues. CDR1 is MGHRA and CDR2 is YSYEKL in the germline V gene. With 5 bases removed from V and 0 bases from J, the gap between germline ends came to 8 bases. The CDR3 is CASSSTNSYEQYF. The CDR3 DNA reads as TGCGCCAGCAGCTCCACAAACTCCTACGAGCAGTACTTC.

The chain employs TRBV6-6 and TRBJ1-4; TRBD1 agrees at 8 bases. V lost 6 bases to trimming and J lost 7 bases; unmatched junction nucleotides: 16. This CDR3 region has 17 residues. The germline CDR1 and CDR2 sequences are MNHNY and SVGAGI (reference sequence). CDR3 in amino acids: CASRTGEGGWFGEKLFF. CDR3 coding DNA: TGTGCCAGCAGGACAGGGGAGGGAGGATGGTTCGGTGAAAAACTGTTTTTT.

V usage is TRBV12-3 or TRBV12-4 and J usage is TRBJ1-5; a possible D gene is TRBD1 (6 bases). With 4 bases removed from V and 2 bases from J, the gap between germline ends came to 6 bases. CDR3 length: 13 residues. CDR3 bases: TGTGCCAGCAGTTACAGGGGCAATCAGCCCCAGCATTTT. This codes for CASSYRGNQPQHF.

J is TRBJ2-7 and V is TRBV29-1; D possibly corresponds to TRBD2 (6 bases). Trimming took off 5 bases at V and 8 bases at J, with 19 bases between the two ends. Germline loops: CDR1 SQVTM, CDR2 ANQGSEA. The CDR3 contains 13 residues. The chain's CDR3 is CSVPGLLSTKQYF. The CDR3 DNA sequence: TGCAGCGTTCCGGGACTCCTATCCACCAAGCAGTACTTC.

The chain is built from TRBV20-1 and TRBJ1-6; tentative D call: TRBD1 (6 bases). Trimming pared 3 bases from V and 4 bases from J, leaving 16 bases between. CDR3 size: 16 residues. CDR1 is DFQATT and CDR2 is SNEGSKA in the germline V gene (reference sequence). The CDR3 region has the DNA TGCAGTGCTAGGTTGTCAGGGGAAGGTTATAATTCACCCCTCCACTTT. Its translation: CSARLSGEGYNSPLHF.

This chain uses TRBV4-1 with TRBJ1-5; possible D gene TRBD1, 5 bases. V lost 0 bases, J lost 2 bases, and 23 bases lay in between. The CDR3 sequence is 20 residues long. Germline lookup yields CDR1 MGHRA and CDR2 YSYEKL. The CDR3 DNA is TGCGCCAGCAGCCAAGAGTCAGGGCTTGCGGACGGGGTACGCAATCAGCCCCAGCATTTT. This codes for CASSQESGLADGVRNQPQHF.

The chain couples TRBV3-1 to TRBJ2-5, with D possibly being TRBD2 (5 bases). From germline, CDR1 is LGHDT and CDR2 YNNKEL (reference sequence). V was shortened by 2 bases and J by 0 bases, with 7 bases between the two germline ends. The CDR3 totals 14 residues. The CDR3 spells CASSQRLNQETQYF. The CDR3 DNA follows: TGTGCCAGCAGCCAAAGACTAAACCAAGAGACCCAGTACTTC.

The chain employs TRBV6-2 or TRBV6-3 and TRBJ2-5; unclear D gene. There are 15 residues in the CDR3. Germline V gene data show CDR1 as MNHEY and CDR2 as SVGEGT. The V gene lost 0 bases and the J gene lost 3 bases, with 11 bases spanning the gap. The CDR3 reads CASSYSSVGKETQYF. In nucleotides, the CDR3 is TGTGCCAGCAGTTACTCAAGCGTGGGTAAAGAGACCCAGTACTTC.

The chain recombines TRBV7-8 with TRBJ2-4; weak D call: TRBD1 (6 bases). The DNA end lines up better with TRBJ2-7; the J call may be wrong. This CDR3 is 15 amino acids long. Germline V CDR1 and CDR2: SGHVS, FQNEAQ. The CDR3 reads CASSIGTNDVYEQYF. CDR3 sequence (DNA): TGTGCCAGCAGCATCGGGACAAATGACGTCTACGAGCAGTACTTC.

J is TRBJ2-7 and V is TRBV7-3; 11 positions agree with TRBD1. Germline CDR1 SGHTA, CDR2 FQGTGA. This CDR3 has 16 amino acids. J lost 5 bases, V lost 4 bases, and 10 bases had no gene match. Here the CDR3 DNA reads TGTGCCAGCAGCTCGGGGACAGGGGGGAGCGGGAACGAGCAGTACTTC. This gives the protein CASSSGTGGSGNEQYF.

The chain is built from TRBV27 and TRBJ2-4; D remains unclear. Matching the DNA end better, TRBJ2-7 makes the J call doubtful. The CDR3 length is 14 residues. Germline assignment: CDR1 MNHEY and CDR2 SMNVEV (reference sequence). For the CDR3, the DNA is TGTGCCAGCAGCACGTCCCGACCCTCGACCGAGCAGTACTTC. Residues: CASSTSRPSTEQYF.